The rows below give T cell receptor beta chains drawn from one sample of a study of technical replicates of blood from several donors. Libraries were prepared by immunoSEQ multiplex PCR; TCRdb keeps only in-frame clonotypes and omits some of them. In the table there are 65,000 to 80,000 clones, about 97% of which are singletons. The sequenced sample was T cells isolated from PBMCs. These receptors were collected from a human donor in good health. Both conserved end residues are part of each CDR3. The D gene is left open where the match is weak. A row's size may be missing; if present it is once, few, many or a size class.

CDR3,DNA,V,size,J,D
CAWINSEGGANVLTF,TGTGCCTGGATTAACTCAGAGGGTGGGGCCAACGTCCTGACTTTC,TRBV30,-,TRBJ2-6,-
CAISDGGDEKLFF,TGTGCCATCAGTGACGGCGGGGATGAAAAACTGTTTTTT,TRBV10-3,-,TRBJ1-4,-
CASSQGRGEGEQYF,TGTGCCAGCAGCCAAGGAAGGGGCGAAGGCGAGCAGTACTTC,TRBV14,-,TRBJ2-7,-
CASSVGSNEKLFF,TGTGCCAGCAGTGTGGGTAGCAATGAAAAACTGTTTTTT,TRBV2,-,TRBJ1-4,-
CASSQDQGLDDEKLFF,TGTGCCAGCAGCCAAGATCAGGGGCTGGACGATGAAAAACTGTTTTTT,TRBV4-2,once,TRBJ1-4,-
CAWKKGLTGELFF,TGTGCCTGGAAGAAGGGACTAACCGGGGAGCTGTTTTTT,TRBV30,-,TRBJ2-2,TRBD2
CASSERGRERSETQYF,TGTGCCAGCAGCGAAAGAGGGCGGGAGAGGAGTGAGACCCAGTACTTC,TRBV5-6,-,TRBJ2-5,TRBD2
CASSIPTRGEKLFF,TGTGCCAGCAGCATCCCGACCAGGGGGGAAAAACTGTTTTTT,TRBV7-9,-,TRBJ1-4,TRBD1
CASSLGASGTNTGELFF,TGTGCCAGCAGCTTAGGGGCTAGCGGGACGAACACCGGGGAGCTGTTTTTT,TRBV7-2,-,TRBJ2-2,TRBD2
CASSHFNQPQHF,TGTGCCAGCAGTCATTTTAATCAGCCCCAGCATTTT,TRBV6-1,-,TRBJ1-5,-
CASLWGGPNTGELFF,TGTGCCAGCCTGTGGGGGGGACCGAACACCGGGGAGCTGTTTTTT,TRBV7-9,-,TRBJ2-2,TRBD2